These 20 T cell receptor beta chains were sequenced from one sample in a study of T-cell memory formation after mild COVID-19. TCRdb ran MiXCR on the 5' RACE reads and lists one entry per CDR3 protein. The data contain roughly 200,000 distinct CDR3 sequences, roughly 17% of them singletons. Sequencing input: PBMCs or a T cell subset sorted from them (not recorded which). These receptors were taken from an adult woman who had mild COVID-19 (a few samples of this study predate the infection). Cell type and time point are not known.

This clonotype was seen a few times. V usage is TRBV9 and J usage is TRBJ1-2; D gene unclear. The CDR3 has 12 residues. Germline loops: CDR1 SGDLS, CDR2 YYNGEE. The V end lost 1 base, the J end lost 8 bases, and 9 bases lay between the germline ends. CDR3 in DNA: TGTGCCAGCAGCGTATTCCAAGGGGGCTACACCTTC. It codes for CASSVFQGGYTF.

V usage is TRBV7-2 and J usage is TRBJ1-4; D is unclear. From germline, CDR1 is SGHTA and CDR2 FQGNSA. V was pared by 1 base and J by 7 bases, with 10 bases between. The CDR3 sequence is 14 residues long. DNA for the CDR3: TGTGCCAGCAGCTTAGGCAGGACGGGTGAAAAACTGTTTTTT. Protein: CASSLGRTGEKLFF.

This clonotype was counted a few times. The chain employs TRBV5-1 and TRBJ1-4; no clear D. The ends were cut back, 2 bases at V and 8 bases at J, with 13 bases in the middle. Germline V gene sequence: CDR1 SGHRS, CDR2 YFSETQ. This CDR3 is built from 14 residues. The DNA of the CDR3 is TGCGCCAGCAGCTTTTTCGGCTCCGACGAAAAACTGTTTTTT. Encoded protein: CASSFFGSDEKLFF.

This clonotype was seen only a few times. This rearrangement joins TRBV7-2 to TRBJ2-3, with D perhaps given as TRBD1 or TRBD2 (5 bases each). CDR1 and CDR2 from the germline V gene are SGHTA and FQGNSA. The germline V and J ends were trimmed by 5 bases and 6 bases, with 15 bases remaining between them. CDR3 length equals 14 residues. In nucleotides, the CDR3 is TGTGCCAGCAGCCCCGGGACCCCAACGGATACGCAGTATTTT. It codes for CASSPGTPTDTQYF.

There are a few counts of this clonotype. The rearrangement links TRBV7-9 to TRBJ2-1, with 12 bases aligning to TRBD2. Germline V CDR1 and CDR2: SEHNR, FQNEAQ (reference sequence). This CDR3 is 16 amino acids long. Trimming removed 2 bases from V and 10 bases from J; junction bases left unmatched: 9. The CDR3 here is CASSLFASGGAKEQFF. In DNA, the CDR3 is TGTGCCAGCAGCTTATTCGCTAGCGGGGGGGCGAAGGAGCAGTTCTTC.

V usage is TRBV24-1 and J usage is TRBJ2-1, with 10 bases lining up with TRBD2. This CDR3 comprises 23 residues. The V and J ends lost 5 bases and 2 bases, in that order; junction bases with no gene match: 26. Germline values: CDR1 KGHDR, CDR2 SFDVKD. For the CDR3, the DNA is TGTGCCACCAGTGTTACGTCGGCCAAAGGACTAGCGGACCCCGAAAGGACCTACAATGAGCAGTTCTTC. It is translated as CATSVTSAKGLADPERTYNEQFF.

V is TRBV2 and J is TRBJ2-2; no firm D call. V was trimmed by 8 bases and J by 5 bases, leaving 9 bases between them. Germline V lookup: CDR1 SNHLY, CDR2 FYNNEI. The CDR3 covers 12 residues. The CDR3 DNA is TGTGCCAGCGCTTGGCGGACCGGGGAGCTGTTTTTT. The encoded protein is CASAWRTGELFF.

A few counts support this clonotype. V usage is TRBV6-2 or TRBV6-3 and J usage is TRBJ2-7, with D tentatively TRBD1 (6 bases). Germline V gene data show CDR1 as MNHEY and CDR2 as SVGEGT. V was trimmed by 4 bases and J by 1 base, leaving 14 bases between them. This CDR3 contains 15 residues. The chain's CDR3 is CASSLATGRSYEQYF. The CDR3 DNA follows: TGTGCCAGCAGTTTGGCGACAGGAAGATCCTACGAGCAGTACTTC.

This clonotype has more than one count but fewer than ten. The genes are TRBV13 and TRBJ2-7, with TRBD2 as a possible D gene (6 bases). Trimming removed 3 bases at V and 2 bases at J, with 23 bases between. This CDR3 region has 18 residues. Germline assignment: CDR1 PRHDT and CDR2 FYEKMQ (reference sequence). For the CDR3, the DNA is TGTGCCAGCAGCTTGGGGAAAGACCCCGGGACTGCACCCTACGAGCAGTACTTC. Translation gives CASSLGKDPGTAPYEQYF.

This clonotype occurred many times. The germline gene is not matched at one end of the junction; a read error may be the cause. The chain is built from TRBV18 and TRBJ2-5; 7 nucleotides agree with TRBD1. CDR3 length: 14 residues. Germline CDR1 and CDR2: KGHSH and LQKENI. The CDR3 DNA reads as TGCGCCAGCAGCCCGACAGGGAATCAAGAGACCCAGTACTTC. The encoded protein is CASSPTGNQETQYF.

The CDR3 protein is CATSDRTGRETQYF. As DNA, the CDR3 is TGTGCCACCAGTGACCGGACAGGGCGGGAGACCCAGTACTTC. The genes are TRBV24-1 and TRBJ2-5, with 8 nucleotides matching TRBD1. Germline CDR1 KGHDR, CDR2 SFDVKD. CDR3 length: 14 amino acids. Losses at the gene ends were 4 bases for V and 5 bases for J; bases not matched to a gene: 5.

The CDR3 is CATSDRTSGTNEQFF. CDR3 sequence (DNA): TGTGCCACCAGTGATCGGACTAGCGGGACCAATGAGCAGTTCTTC. V usage is TRBV24-1 and J usage is TRBJ2-1; 12 positions agree with TRBD2. This CDR3 is built from 15 residues. J gave up 6 bases and V 3 bases, and 2 bases lay outside the gene matches. Germline V CDR1 and CDR2: KGHDR, SFDVKD.

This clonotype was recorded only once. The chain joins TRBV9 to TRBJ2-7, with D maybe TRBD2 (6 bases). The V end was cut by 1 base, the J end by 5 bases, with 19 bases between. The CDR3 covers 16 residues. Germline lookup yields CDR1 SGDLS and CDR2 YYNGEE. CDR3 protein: CASSVSRDFLFHEQYF. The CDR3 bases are TGTGCCAGCAGCGTATCACGGGACTTCCTATTCCACGAGCAGTACTTC.

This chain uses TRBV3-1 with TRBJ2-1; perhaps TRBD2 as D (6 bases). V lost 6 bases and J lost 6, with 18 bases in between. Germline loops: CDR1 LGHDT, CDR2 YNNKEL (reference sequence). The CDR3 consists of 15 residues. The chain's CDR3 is CASSLRDFIPNEQFF. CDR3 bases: TGTGCCAGCAGTCTCCGGGACTTCATCCCCAATGAGCAGTTCTTC.

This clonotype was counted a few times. The CDR3 coding sequence is TGCGCCAGCAGCCAACAAGGGCAGGGGAATGAAAAACTGTTTTTT. Translated, it gives CASSQQGQGNEKLFF. The V gene is TRBV4-1, the J gene TRBJ1-4; TRBD1 is a possible D gene (6 bases). Germline CDR1 MGHRA, CDR2 YSYEKL. The germline V and J ends were trimmed by 2 bases and 5 bases, with 12 bases remaining between them. CDR3 length: 15 amino acids.

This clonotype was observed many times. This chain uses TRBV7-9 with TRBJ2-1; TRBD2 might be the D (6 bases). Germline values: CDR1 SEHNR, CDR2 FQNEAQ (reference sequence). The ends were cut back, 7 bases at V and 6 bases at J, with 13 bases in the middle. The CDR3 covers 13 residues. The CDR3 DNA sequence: TGTGCCAGCACCGGACTAAAGGGCAATGAGCAGTTCTTC. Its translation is CASTGLKGNEQFF.

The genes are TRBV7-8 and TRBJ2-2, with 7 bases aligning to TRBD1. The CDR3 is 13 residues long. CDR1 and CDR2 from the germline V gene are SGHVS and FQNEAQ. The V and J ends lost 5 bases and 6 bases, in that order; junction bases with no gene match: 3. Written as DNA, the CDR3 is TGTGCCAGCAGCCCGACAGGGTCCGGGGAGCTGTTTTTT. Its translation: CASSPTGSGELFF.

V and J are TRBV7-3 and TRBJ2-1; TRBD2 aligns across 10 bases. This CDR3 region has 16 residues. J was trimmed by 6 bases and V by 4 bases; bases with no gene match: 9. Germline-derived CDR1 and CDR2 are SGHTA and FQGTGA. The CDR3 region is CASSSAPSGSSNEQFF. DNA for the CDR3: TGTGCCAGCAGCTCCGCCCCTAGCGGGAGTAGCAATGAGCAGTTCTTC.

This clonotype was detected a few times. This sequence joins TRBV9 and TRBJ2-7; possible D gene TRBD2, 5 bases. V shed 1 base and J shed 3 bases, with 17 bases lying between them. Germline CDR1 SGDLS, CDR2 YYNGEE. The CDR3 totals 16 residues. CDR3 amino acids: CASSVRSGRGNYEQYF. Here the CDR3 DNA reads TGTGCCAGCAGCGTAAGGTCCGGACGGGGTAACTACGAGCAGTACTTC.

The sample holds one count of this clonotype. The CDR3 nucleotides read TGTGCCAGCAGTGACTCATATGGCTACACCTTC. Its protein is CASSDSYGYTF. J is TRBJ1-2 and V is TRBV6-4; D gene uncertain. This CDR3 is 11 amino acids long. CDR1 is MRHNA, CDR2 SNTAGT, per germline. V gave up 0 bases and J gave up 5 bases, with 1 base separating them.